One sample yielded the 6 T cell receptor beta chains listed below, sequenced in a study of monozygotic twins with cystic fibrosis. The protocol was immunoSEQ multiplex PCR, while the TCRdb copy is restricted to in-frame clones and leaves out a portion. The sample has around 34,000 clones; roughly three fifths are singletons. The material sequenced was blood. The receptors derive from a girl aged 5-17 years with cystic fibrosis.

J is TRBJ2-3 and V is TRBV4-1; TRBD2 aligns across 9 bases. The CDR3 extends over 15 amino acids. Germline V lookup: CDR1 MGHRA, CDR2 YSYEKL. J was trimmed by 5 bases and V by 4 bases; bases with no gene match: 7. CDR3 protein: CASSPIGLAIDTQYF. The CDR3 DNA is TGCGCCAGCAGCCCCATCGGACTAGCGATAGATACGCAGTATTTT.

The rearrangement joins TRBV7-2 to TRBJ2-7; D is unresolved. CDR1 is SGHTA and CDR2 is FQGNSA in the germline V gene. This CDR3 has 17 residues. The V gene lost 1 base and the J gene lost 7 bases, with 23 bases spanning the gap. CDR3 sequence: CASSLVFWNTPLGEQYF. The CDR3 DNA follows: TGTGCCAGCAGCTTAGTATTTTGGAACACCCCACTTGGTGAGCAGTACTTC.

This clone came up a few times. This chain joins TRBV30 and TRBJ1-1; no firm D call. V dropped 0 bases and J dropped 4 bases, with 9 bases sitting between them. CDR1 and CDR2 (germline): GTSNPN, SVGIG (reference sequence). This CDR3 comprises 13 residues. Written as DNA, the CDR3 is TGTGCCTGGAGTGTTACAAAGGGCACTGAAGCTTTCTTT. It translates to CAWSVTKGTEAFF.

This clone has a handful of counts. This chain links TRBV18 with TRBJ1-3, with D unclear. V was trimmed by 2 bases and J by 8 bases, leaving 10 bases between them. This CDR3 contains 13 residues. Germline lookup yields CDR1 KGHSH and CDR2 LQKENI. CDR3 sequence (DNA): TGTGCCAGCTCACCAGCGGGCTGGGACACCATATATTTT. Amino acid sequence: CASSPAGWDTIYF.

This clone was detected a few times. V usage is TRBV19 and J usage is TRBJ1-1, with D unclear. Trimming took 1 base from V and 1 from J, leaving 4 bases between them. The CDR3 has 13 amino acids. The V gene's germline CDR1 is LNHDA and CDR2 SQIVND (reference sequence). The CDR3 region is CASSIGQNTEAFF. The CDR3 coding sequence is TGTGCCAGTAGTATAGGTCAGAACACTGAAGCTTTCTTT.

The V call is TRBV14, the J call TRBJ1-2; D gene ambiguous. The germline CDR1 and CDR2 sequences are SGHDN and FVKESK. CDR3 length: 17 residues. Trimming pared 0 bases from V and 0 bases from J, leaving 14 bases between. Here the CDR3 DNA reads TGTGCCAGCAGCCAAGATAGGCGGGCAGGTACTAACTATGGCTACACCTTC. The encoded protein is CASSQDRRAGTNYGYTF. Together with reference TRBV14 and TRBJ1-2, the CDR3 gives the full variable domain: EAGVTQFPSHSVIEKGQTVTLRCDPISGHDNLYWYRRVMGKEIKFLLHFVKESKQDESGMPNNRFLAERTGGTYSTLKVQPAELEDSGVYFCASSQDRRAGTNYGYTFGSGTRLTVV.